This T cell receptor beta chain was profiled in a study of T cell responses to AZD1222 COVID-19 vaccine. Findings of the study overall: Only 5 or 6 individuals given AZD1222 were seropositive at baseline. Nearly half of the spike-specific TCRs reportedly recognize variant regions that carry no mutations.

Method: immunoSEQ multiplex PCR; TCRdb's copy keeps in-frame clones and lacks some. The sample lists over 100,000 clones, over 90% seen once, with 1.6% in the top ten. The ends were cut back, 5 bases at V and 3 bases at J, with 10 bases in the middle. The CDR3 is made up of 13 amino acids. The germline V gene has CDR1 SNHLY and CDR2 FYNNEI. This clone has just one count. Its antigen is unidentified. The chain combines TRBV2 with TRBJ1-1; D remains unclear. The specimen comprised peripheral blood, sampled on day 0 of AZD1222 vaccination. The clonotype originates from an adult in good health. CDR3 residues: CASSFYWDTEAFF. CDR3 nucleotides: TGTGCCAGCAGTTTCTACTGGGACACTGAAGCTTTCTTT. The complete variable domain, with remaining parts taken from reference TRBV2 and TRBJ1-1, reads EPEVTQTPSHQVTQMGQEVILRCVPISNHLYFYWYRQILGQKVEFLVSFYNNEISEKSEIFDDQFSVERPDGSNFTLKIRSTKLEDSAMYFCASSFYWDTEAFFGQGTRLTVV.